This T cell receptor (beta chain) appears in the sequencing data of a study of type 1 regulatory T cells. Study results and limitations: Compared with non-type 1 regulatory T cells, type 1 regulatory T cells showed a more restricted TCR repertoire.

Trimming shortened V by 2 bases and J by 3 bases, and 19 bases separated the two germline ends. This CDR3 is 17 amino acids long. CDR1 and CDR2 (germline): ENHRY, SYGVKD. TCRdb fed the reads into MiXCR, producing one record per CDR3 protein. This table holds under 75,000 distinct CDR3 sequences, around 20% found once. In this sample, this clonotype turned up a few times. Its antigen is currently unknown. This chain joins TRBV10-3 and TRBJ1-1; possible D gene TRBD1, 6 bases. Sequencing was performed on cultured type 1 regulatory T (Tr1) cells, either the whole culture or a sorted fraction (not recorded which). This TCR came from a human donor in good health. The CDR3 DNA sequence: TGTGCCATCAGTGAGCCGGCGCCAGGGGAAGGGGACACTGAAGCTTTCTTT. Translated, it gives CAISEPAPGEGDTEAFF.